This TCR beta chain was identified during a study of OX40 agonist ivuxolimab in advanced cancers. This clone was detected once. Trimming cost V 2 bases and J 1 base, with 7 bases left between them. This CDR3 comprises 14 residues. Germline assignment: CDR1 SGHRS and CDR2 YFSETQ. The assay was immunoSEQ multiplex PCR, and TCRdb's table has in-frame clones only and misses some. The sample lists 80,000 or so clones, roughly nine tenths seen once, with roughly 8% in the top ten. The source of this sequence is an adult with an advanced solid tumor such as melanoma, head and neck, liver or kidney cancer. This specimen consisted of CD4+ or CD8+ T cells sorted from blood, obtained in a trial of the OX40 agonist ivuxolimab. The chain links TRBV5-1 to TRBJ1-3; D remains unclear. Here the CDR3 reads CASSFGASGNTIYF. The CDR3 nucleotides are TGCGCCAGCAGCTTCGGTGCTTCTGGAAACACCATATATTTT.